This T cell receptor beta chain comes out of a study of T cell responses to AZD1222 COVID-19 vaccine. Study results and caveats: Regions 160-218 and 743-854 dominated among vaccine-associated CD4 TCRs spanning spike.

This clone was observed once. The antigen is not known. CDR1 and CDR2 from the germline V gene are MNHEY and SVGAGI. The CDR3 totals 11 residues. With 6 bases removed from V and 7 bases from J, the gap between germline ends came to 10 bases. Clones were read by immunoSEQ multiplex PCR, and TCRdb kept only the in-frame ones, dropping some. The sample lists about 120,000 clones, over 70% seen once, with 4.5% to 6% in the top ten. This sample comprised peripheral blood, obtained on day 0 of AZD1222 vaccination. This receptor was identified in an adult in good health. The chain joins TRBV6-5 to TRBJ2-7; TRBD2 is a possible D gene (6 bases). DNA for the CDR3: TGTGCCAGCAGGAAGGAGGGAGAGCAGTACTTC. Protein sequence: CASRKEGEQYF.